This note documents a single T cell receptor beta chain sequence. The CDR3 is made up of 17 amino acids. With 1 base clipped from V and 4 bases from J, the junction kept 10 bases outside the gene matches. CDR1 SEHNR and CDR2 FQNEAQ come from the germline V gene (reference sequence). TCRdb keeps only in-frame clones here, not all; method: immunoSEQ multiplex PCR. This sample has some 77,000 clones; about 92% occur once, and the top ten carry 2.5% to 3%. The data were obtained in a study of T cell changes during pregnancy in multiple sclerosis. This specimen consisted of peripheral blood, obtained after pregnancy. This chain links TRBV7-9 with TRBJ2-1; 7 bases align to TRBD2. This receptor was identified in a female donor in good health, enrolled as a control in a pregnancy study. This CDR3 is CASSLDKETSRYNEQFF. In DNA form, the CDR3 reads TGTGCCAGCAGCTTAGACAAAGAGACTAGCAGATACAATGAGCAGTTCTTC.